These 9 T cell receptor beta chains were sequenced from one sample in a study of shared clonotypes between healthy human individuals. This table comes from immunoSEQ multiplex PCR, and its TCRdb copy is limited to in-frame clones, with some not included. The table lists approximately 740,000 clones, 80% to 95% of them singletons. Terminally differentiated effector memory CD45RA+ cells were excluded from the naive CD8 cells, which were CD45RO-negative and positively selected for CCR7. Material for sequencing was naive CD8+ T cells sorted from blood. The receptors shown here come from a man aged 30 to 45 in good health.

The CDR3 region has the DNA TGTGCCAGCAGCCCCTGGAGGGGAACAGATACGCAGTATTTT. Protein: CASSPWRGTDTQYF. The chain recombines TRBV9 with TRBJ2-3; D might be TRBD2 (6 bases). This CDR3 contains 14 residues. V dropped 4 bases and J dropped 3 bases, with 12 bases sitting between them. The germline V gene encodes CDR1 SGDLS and CDR2 YYNGEE.

The gene calls are TRBV7-3 and TRBJ2-5; no definite D call. The CDR3 sequence is 11 residues long. Germline V gene lookup returns CDR1 SGHTA and CDR2 FQGTGA. Trimming pared 0 bases from V and 4 bases from J, leaving 0 bases between. The CDR3 loop reads CASSLTETQYF. Here the CDR3 DNA reads TGTGCCAGCAGCTTAACAGAGACCCAGTACTTC. The full variable domain, with the rest looked up from reference TRBV7-3 and TRBJ2-5, is GAGVSQTPSNKVTEKGKYVELRCDPISGHTALYWYRQSLGQGPEFLIYFQGTGAADDSGLPNDRFFAVRPEGSVSTLKIQRTERGDSAVYLCASSLTETQYFGPGTRLLVL.

The V gene is TRBV5-5, the J gene TRBJ1-3, with no clear D. V was clipped by 4 bases and J by 4 bases, with 9 bases between them. The CDR3 length is 13 residues. Germline CDR1 SGHKS, CDR2 YYEKEE (reference sequence). CDR3 sequence (DNA): TGTGCCAGCAGCCTTACGAGAGGAAACACCATATATTTT. It yields the protein CASSLTRGNTIYF.

This clone was picked up a small number of times. The chain is built from TRBV7-2 and TRBJ1-2; 7 bases agree with TRBD1. The germline V gene encodes CDR1 SGHTA and CDR2 FQGNSA. V trimming: 1 base; J trimming: 8 bases; junction bases outside the gene matches: 7. This CDR3 is 14 amino acids long. The DNA for the CDR3 is TGTGCCAGCAGCTTAGGGACAGGTTGGAGCGGCTACACCTTC. As protein: CASSLGTGWSGYTF. Using reference TRBV7-2 and TRBJ1-2 for the parts outside the CDR3, the full variable domain is GAGVSQSPSNKVTEKGKDVELRCDPISGHTALYWYRQSLGQGLEFLIYFQGNSAPDKSGLPSDRFSAERTGGSVSTLTIQRTQQEDSAVYLCASSLGTGWSGYTFGSGTRLTVV.

This clone was counted a few times. The chain couples TRBV16 to TRBJ1-2; D remains unclear. Trimming left V 0 bases short and J 4 bases short, with 15 bases between. Germline V gene data show CDR1 as KGHSY and CDR2 as FQNENV. This CDR3 region has 16 residues. The CDR3 nucleotides are TGTGCCAGCAGCCAATCACAAGGAGCTGACCTCTATGGCTACACCTTC. It encodes CASSQSQGADLYGYTF.

The chain combines TRBV6-5 with TRBJ2-2; D is undetermined. This CDR3 contains 14 residues. Trimming cost V 5 bases and J 7 bases, with 14 bases left between them. Germline assignment: CDR1 MNHEY and CDR2 SVGAGI. The CDR3 DNA is TGTGCCAGCAGTCAAATTCGGCTAGGCGGGGAGCTGTTTTTT. Its protein is CASSQIRLGGELFF.

The chain combines TRBV28 with TRBJ2-1, with D perhaps given as TRBD1 or TRBD2 (5 bases each). The length of the CDR3 is 15 residues. V was shortened by 4 bases and J by 6 bases, with 16 bases between the two germline ends. Germline assignment: CDR1 MDHEN and CDR2 SYDVKM. The CDR3 nucleotides are TGTGCCAGCAGTTCTGACATGGGGGTGGGCAATGAGCAGTTCTTC. It specifies CASSSDMGVGNEQFF.

The V gene is TRBV27, the J gene TRBJ2-1, with 10 bases identical to TRBD1. J was trimmed by 9 bases and V by 7 bases; bases with no gene match: 9. From germline, CDR1 is MNHEY and CDR2 SMNVEV (reference sequence). The CDR3 has 14 amino acids. The CDR3 DNA follows: TGTGCCAGCAAAAGGGGGACAGGGGAGGTTGAGCAGTTCTTC. Its translation: CASKRGTGEVEQFF.

This sequence joins TRBV27 and TRBJ1-1; D is possibly TRBD1 (5 bases). The CDR3 sequence is 15 residues long. Germline CDR1 is MNHEY and CDR2 is SMNVEV (reference sequence). V shed 5 bases and J shed 0 bases, with 13 bases lying between them. The CDR3 region has the DNA TGTGCCAGCAGTCCCTCAGGGTTTTTGAACACTGAAGCTTTCTTT. This gives the protein CASSPSGFLNTEAFF.